This TCR beta chain was identified during a study of T cell changes during pregnancy in multiple sclerosis. Sequencing used immunoSEQ multiplex PCR; TCRdb keeps in-frame clones, though not all of them. The table shows tens of thousands of clones, with about 92% occurring only once. Germline CDR1 reads MNHEY; CDR2 reads SVGAGI. CDR3 length equals 14 residues. The V segment lost 5 bases and the J segment 6 bases; nucleotides outside the gene matches: 2. Sequenced here: peripheral blood, sampled in the third trimester of pregnancy. This sequence was found in a female donor with multiple sclerosis, enrolled in a pregnancy study. This sequence joins TRBV6-5 and TRBJ2-3; 13 nucleotides agree with TRBD2. In DNA form, the CDR3 reads TGTGCCAGCAGTGAACTAGCGGGAGGGGATACGCAGTATTTT. Amino acids: CASSELAGGDTQYF.